These T cell receptor beta chains were read from a single sample in a study of blood T cell repertoires in COVID-19. Generated by immunoSEQ multiplex PCR, the TCRdb table keeps only in-frame clones and is missing some. The sample carries 100,000 to 150,000 clones, approximately 86% recorded once. Sequencing was carried out using PBMCs or T cells enriched from blood (not recorded which). The receptor source for this set is a woman in her 50s who had recovered from COVID-19. Both conserved end residues are part of each CDR3. A D gene is named only where the DNA matches it firmly. Expanded clones are given a class, and other clones once, few, many or no size at all.

.	TRBV27	.	TRBJ2-7	8	CASSREYF	TGTGCCAGCAGTCGAGAATACTTC
.	TRBV24-1	TRBD1	TRBJ1-5	18	CATRTGQGGRYSNQPQHF	TGTGCCACCAGAACAGGACAGGGAGGGAGATATAGCAATCAGCCCCAGCATTTT
.	TRBV7-9	TRBD1	TRBJ2-5	15	CASSLNRGRGETQYF	TGTGCCAGCAGCCTCAACAGGGGGCGCGGCGAGACCCAGTACTTC
.	TRBV4-3	.	TRBJ1-4	14	CASSQGGGYEKLFF	TGCGCCAGCAGCCAAGGAGGGGGATATGAAAAACTGTTTTTT
once	TRBV7-9	.	TRBJ1-1	14	CASSLGTANTEAFF	TGTGCCAGCAGCTTAGGGACAGCTAACACTGAAGCTTTCTTT
.	TRBV12-3/TRBV12-4	.	TRBJ2-7	12	CASSLRLYEQYF	TGTGCCAGCAGTTTGAGACTCTACGAGCAGTACTTC
.	TRBV19	.	TRBJ1-4	13	CASSPRGGEKLFF	TGTGCCAGTAGTCCCCGAGGAGGGGAAAAACTGTTTTTT
.	TRBV6-2/TRBV6-3	TRBD2	TRBJ2-3	15	CASSFLAGGPDTQYF	TGTGCCAGCAGTTTCTTAGCGGGGGGGCCAGATACGCAGTATTTT
.	TRBV5-6	.	TRBJ1-2	15	CASSLGGRAGYGYTF	TGTGCCAGCAGCTTGGGTGGCAGGGCTGGCTATGGCTACACCTTC
.	TRBV7-9	.	TRBJ1-4	14	CASGYGGGDEKLFF	TGTGCCAGCGGTTATGGAGGAGGAGACGAAAAACTGTTTTTT
.	TRBV6-1	TRBD1	TRBJ1-2	13	CASSERGGRGYTF	TGTGCCAGCAGTGAACGAGGGGGCCGTGGCTACACCTTC
.	TRBV5-4	TRBD1	TRBJ2-7	14	CASSSRDRHYEQYF	TGTGCCAGCAGCTCCCGGGACAGACACTACGAGCAGTACTTC
.	TRBV27	.	TRBJ1-4	14	CASSLQGVFGKLFF	TGTGCCAGCAGTTTACAAGGGGTCTTCGGAAAACTGTTTTTT
.	TRBV5-1	TRBD1	TRBJ1-1	15	CASSMGDSLNTEAFF	TGCGCCAGCAGTATGGGGGACAGTTTGAACACTGAAGCTTTCTTT
.	TRBV7-2	.	TRBJ1-4	16	CASSATWGVTNEKLFF	TGTGCCAGCAGCGCAACCTGGGGGGTAACTAATGAAAAACTGTTTTTT
.	TRBV4-3	.	TRBJ2-5	15	CASSQERAAQETQYF	TGCGCCAGCAGCCAAGAGCGGGCGGCCCAAGAGACCCAGTACTTC
.	TRBV11-2	.	TRBJ2-1	15	CASSLDNRGANEQFF	TGTGCCAGCAGCTTAGACAACCGCGGGGCCAATGAGCAGTTCTTC
.	TRBV6-6	TRBD1	TRBJ1-2	14	CASSLDGTGVGYTF	TGTGCCAGCAGTCTGGACGGGACAGGGGTCGGCTACACCTTC
.	TRBV5-1	.	TRBJ2-2	13	CASSLALTGELFF	TGCGCCAGCAGCTTGGCCCTCACCGGGGAGCTGTTTTTT
.	TRBV11-3	.	TRBJ2-1	15	CASSLSYSPNLEQFF	TGTGCCAGCAGCTTAAGTTATAGCCCAAACCTTGAGCAGTTCTTC
.	TRBV18	.	TRBJ1-4	14	CASSPQGSNEKLFF	TGTGCCAGCTCACCCCAGGGGTCTAACGAAAAACTGTTTTTT
.	TRBV7-2	.	TRBJ2-7	13	CASSLVRTYEQYF	TGTGCCAGCAGCTTAGTACGGACTTACGAGCAGTACTTC
.	TRBV10-2	.	TRBJ1-6	17	CASSDPGGGVLNSPLHF	TGCGCCAGCAGTGACCCGGGGGGAGGGGTGCTTAATTCACCCCTCCACTTT
.	TRBV3-1/TRBV3-2	TRBD1	TRBJ2-4	15	CASSLSRDRGNIQYF	TGTGCCAGCAGCCTTTCCCGGGACAGGGGAAACATTCAGTACTTC
few	TRBV4-3	TRBD1	TRBJ1-2	17	CASSQDISGGENYGYTF	TGCGCCAGCAGCCAAGACATCTCAGGGGGCGAAAACTATGGCTACACCTTC
.	TRBV30	.	TRBJ1-6	13	CAWASGLSSPLHF	TGTGCCTGGGCCTCAGGGTTGAGTTCACCCCTCCACTTT
.	TRBV15	TRBD1	TRBJ2-1	16	CATSNKNRGRNNEQFF	TGTGCCACCAGCAACAAGAACAGGGGGCGAAACAATGAGCAGTTCTTC
.	TRBV15	.	TRBJ1-1	11	CATGRNTEAFF	TGTGCCACCGGGAGGAACACTGAAGCTTTCTTT
.	TRBV5-6	.	TRBJ2-7	14	CASSLSPGAPEQYF	TGTGCCAGCAGCTTGAGCCCAGGGGCCCCCGAGCAGTACTTC
.	TRBV28	.	TRBJ1-1	15	CASSFLGGQNTEAFF	TGTGCCAGCAGTTTTTTGGGCGGGCAGAACACTGAAGCTTTCTTT
.	TRBV10-1	.	TRBJ2-7	16	CASSESWQGKGDEQYF	TGCGCCAGCAGTGAGTCGTGGCAGGGAAAGGGCGACGAGCAGTACTTC
.	TRBV5-1	TRBD1	TRBJ1-4	14	CASIIRTGLEKLFF	TGCGCCAGCATAATAAGGACAGGGCTTGAAAAACTGTTTTTT
.	TRBV6-2/TRBV6-3	TRBD1	TRBJ1-5	14	CASSDGQVNQPQHF	TGTGCCAGCAGCGATGGACAGGTCAATCAGCCCCAGCATTTT
few	TRBV2	.	TRBJ1-5	15	CASSGPRGSNQPQHF	TGTGCCAGCAGTGGTCCCAGGGGAAGCAATCAGCCCCAGCATTTT
once	TRBV4-1	.	TRBJ1-6	16	CASSQVEYSYNSPLHF	TGCGCCAGCAGCCAAGTCGAGTACTCCTATAATTCACCCCTCCACTTT
.	TRBV3-1/TRBV3-2	TRBD1	TRBJ1-5	14	CASSRTGGNQPQHF	TGTGCCAGCAGCCGGACAGGGGGGAATCAGCCCCAGCATTTT
.	TRBV2	TRBD1	TRBJ2-7	14	CASSEIAGGYEQYF	TGTGCCAGCAGTGAAATTGCAGGGGGCTACGAGCAGTACTTC